Included here is one T cell receptor beta chain sequence, with context. The sample originates from a study of blood T cell repertoires in COVID-19. Study-wide context: The analysed material was cDNA or gDNA that came from T cells, B-cell-depleted T cells, or PBMCs.

Method: immunoSEQ multiplex PCR; TCRdb's copy keeps in-frame clones and lacks some. The repertoire holds 85,000 to 120,000 clones, with approximately 80% as singletons. Trimming at V came to 2 bases and at J to 5 bases, leaving 5 bases not matched to a gene. CDR1 and CDR2 (germline): SGDLS, YYNGEE. The length of the CDR3 is 15 residues. Sequencing was carried out using peripheral blood. This rearrangement joins TRBV9 to TRBJ2-1; 9 bases agree with TRBD2. The receptor was isolated from a man aged 55 to 70 with active or convalescent COVID-19. The CDR3 DNA follows: TGTGCCAGCAGCGTCGCAGCGGGAGGACACAATGAGCAGTTCTTC. Its protein product is CASSVAAGGHNEQFF.